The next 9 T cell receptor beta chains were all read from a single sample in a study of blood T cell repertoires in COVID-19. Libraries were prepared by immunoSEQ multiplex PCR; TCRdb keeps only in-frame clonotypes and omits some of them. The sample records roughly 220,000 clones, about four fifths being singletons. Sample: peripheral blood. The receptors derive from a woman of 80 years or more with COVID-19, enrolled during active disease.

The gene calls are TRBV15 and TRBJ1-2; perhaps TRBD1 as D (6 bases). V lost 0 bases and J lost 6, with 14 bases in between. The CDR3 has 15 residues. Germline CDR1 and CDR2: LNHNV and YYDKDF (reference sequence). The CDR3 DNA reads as TGTGCCACCAGCAGAGATCCCGGACAGCTAAATGGCTACACCTTC. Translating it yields CATSRDPGQLNGYTF. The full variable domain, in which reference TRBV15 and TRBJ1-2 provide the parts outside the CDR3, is DAMVIQNPRYQVTQFGKPVTLSCSQTLNHNVMYWYQQKSSQAPKLLFHYYDKDFNNEADTPDNFQSRRPNTSFCFLDIRSPGLGDTAMYLCATSRDPGQLNGYTFGSGTRLTVV.

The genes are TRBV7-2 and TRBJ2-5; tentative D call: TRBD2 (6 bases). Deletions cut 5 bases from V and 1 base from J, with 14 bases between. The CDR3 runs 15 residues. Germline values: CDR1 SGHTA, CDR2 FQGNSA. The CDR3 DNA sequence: TGTGCCAGCAGCCCCTTGGGGGGTCTCCAAGAGACCCAGTACTTC. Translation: CASSPLGGLQETQYF.

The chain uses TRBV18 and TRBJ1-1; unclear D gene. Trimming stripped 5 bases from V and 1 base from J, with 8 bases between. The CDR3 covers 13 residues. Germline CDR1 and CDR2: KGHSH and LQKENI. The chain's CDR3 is CASSSYTNTEAFF. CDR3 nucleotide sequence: TGTGCCAGCTCAAGTTACACGAACACTGAAGCTTTCTTT.

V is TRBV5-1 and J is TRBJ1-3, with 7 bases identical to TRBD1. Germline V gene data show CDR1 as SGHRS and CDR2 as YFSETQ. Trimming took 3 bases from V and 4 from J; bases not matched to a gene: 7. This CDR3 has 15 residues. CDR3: CASSSKGDSGNTIYF. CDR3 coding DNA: TGCGCCAGCAGCTCAAAGGGGGACAGCGGAAACACCATATATTTT.

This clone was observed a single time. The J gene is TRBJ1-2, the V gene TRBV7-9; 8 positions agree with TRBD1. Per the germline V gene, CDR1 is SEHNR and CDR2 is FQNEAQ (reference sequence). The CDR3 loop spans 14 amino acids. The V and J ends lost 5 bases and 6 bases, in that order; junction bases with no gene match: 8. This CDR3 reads CASSPDRVEDGYTF. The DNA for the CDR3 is TGTGCCAGCAGCCCGGACAGGGTGGAGGATGGCTACACCTTC. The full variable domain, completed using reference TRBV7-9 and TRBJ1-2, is DTGVSQNPRHKITKRGQNVTFRCDPISEHNRLYWYRQTLGQGPEFLTYFQNEAQLEKSRLLSDRFSAERPKGSFSTLEIQRTEQGDSAMYLCASSPDRVEDGYTFGSGTRLTVV.

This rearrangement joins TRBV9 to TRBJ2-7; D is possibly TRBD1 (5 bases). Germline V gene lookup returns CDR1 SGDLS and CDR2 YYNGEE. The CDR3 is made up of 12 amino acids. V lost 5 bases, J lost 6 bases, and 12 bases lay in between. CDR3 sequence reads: CASSGATREQYF. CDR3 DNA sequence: TGTGCCAGCAGTGGGGCCACCCGCGAGCAGTACTTC.

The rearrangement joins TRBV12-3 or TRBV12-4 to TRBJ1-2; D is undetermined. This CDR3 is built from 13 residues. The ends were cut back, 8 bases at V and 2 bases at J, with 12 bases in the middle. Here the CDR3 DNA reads TGTGCCAGCGGGCGAGTCAGGAACTATGGCTACACCTTC. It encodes CASGRVRNYGYTF.

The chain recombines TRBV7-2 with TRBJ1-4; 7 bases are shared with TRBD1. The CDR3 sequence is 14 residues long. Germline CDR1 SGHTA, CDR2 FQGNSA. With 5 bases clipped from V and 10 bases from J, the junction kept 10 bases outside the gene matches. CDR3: CASSADRWDGKLFF. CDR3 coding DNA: TGTGCCAGCAGCGCGGACAGGTGGGACGGAAAACTGTTTTTT.

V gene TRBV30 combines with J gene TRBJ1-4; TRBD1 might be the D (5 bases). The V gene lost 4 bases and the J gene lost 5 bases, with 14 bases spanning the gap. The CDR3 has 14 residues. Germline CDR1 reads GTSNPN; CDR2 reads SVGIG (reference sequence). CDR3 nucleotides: TGTGCCTGGACACGGGGGAACTTGAATGAAAAACTGTTTTTT. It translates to CAWTRGNLNEKLFF.